One sample yielded the 8 T cell receptor beta chains listed below, sequenced in a study of blood T cell repertoires in COVID-19 (dated by TCRdb to the early 2020s). The library was made by the immunoSEQ multiplex PCR assay. Imported from immuneACCESS, the table was reduced by TCRdb to in-frame sequences with V and J called. These copies leave out some clones; in studies compared against another copy, an unresolved V gene accounts for under half, and the cause of the remainder is not known. This sample gives about 60,000 clones in total; 90% of them show up just once. The ten largest clones represent more than 10% of the sample. Sample: peripheral blood. All receptors derive from a man in his 60s with active COVID-19.

The chain combines TRBV5-1 with TRBJ2-7; D is ambiguous. Trimming pared 4 bases from V and 6 bases from J, leaving 20 bases between. CDR1 is SGHRS and CDR2 is YFSETQ in the germline V gene. The CDR3 is made up of 15 amino acids. The CDR3 nucleotides read TGCGCCAGCAGCCCCCCATCCGGAGTCCCGGGCGAGCAGTACTTC. This gives the protein CASSPPSGVPGEQYF.

The chain carries TRBV11-2 and TRBJ2-7; no firm D call. The CDR3 extends over 13 amino acids. Trimming pared 5 bases from V and 3 bases from J, leaving 11 bases between. Germline assignment: CDR1 SGHAT and CDR2 FQNNGV. The CDR3 spells CASSPGPGYEQYF. The CDR3 DNA reads TGTGCCAGCAGCCCCGGCCCGGGCTACGAGCAGTACTTC.

The chain employs TRBV9 and TRBJ1-3, with D possibly being TRBD1 (5 bases). CDR1 SGDLS and CDR2 YYNGEE come from the germline V gene. Between the trimmed V and J ends, which lost 3 bases and 3 bases, there was a span of 13 bases. This CDR3 comprises 15 residues. CDR3 nucleotides: TGTGCCAGCAGCGGAACCTGGGGGGGTGGAAACACCATATATTTT. Encoded protein: CASSGTWGGGNTIYF.

The chain has TRBV9 and TRBJ2-1, with 9 bases lining up with TRBD1. The CDR3 has 16 residues. The trim removed 4 bases at V and 6 bases at J, leaving 11 bases unmatched. CDR1 and CDR2 from the germline V gene are SGDLS and YYNGEE. CDR3 loop: CASSITGTGLVNEQFF. In nucleotides, the CDR3 is TGTGCCAGCAGCATCACCGGGACAGGGTTAGTCAATGAGCAGTTCTTC.

The chain is built from TRBV28 and TRBJ2-1; TRBD1 is a possible D gene (6 bases). The CDR3 sequence is 16 residues long. Trimming stripped 3 bases from V and 5 bases from J, with 17 bases between. CDR1 is MDHEN and CDR2 is SYDVKM in the germline V gene. The CDR3, as DNA: TGTGCCAGCAGTTTTGCCACAGGGTGGCAAAACAATGAGCAGTTCTTC. It is translated as CASSFATGWQNNEQFF.

The chain recombines TRBV27 with TRBJ1-2; TRBD1 is a possible D gene (5 bases). Germline loops: CDR1 MNHEY, CDR2 SMNVEV (reference sequence). V was cut by 8 bases and J by 4 bases, with 17 bases left in between. The CDR3 sequence is 14 residues long. The CDR3 region has the DNA TGTGCCAGCGCAGTTTACCCCCAGGGCTATGGCTACACCTTC. This sequence encodes CASAVYPQGYGYTF.

The V gene is TRBV9, the J gene TRBJ2-5; D remains unclear. Germline lookup yields CDR1 SGDLS and CDR2 YYNGEE. The CDR3 length is 13 residues. The V and J ends lost 0 bases and 3 bases respectively, with 6 bases between them. The CDR3 sequence: CASSVGAEETQYF. CDR3 coding DNA: TGTGCCAGCAGCGTAGGTGCGGAAGAGACCCAGTACTTC. Using reference TRBV9 and TRBJ2-5 for the parts outside the CDR3, the full variable domain is DSGVTQTPKHLITATGQRVTLRCSPRSGDLSVYWYQQSLDQGLQFLIQYYNGEERAKGNILERFSAQQFPDLHSELNLSSLELGDSALYFCASSVGAEETQYFGPGTRLLVL.

CDR3 protein: CSVRQGKNTEAFF. In DNA, the CDR3 is TGCAGCGTCCGACAGGGCAAGAACACTGAAGCTTTCTTT. The chain combines TRBV29-1 with TRBJ1-1; 7 bases agree with TRBD1. Trimming took 6 bases from V and 1 from J; bases not matched to a gene: 5. The length of the CDR3 is 13 residues. CDR1 is SQVTM and CDR2 is ANQGSEA in the germline V gene. The full variable domain, in which reference TRBV29-1 and TRBJ1-1 provide the parts outside the CDR3, is SAVISQKPSRDICQRGTSLTIQCQVDSQVTMMFWYRQQPGQSLTLIATANQGSEATYESGFVIDKFPISRPNLTFSTLTVSNMSPEDSSIYLCSVRQGKNTEAFFGQGTRLTVV.